This TCR beta chain was obtained from a study of T cell changes during pregnancy in multiple sclerosis. As to this clone: Other DNA sequences in the same sample also yield this CDR3.

With V trimmed by 5 bases and J by 0 bases, 4 bases remained unmatched. Germline V CDR1 and CDR2: SEHNR, FQNEAQ (reference sequence). The CDR3 totals 15 residues. Generated by immunoSEQ multiplex PCR, the TCRdb table keeps only in-frame clones and is missing some. The sample carries roughly 30,000 clones, under 90% recorded once. This receptor was taken from a female donor in good health, enrolled as a control in a pregnancy study. Sequenced material: CD4+ T cells from peripheral blood mononuclear cells, taken in the first trimester of pregnancy. The gene calls are TRBV7-9 and TRBJ2-1; 7 positions match TRBD1. This CDR3 is CASSLRQGSYNEQFF. The CDR3 nucleotides are TGTGCCAGCAGCCTTCGACAGGGCTCCTACAATGAGCAGTTCTTC.